A selection of T cell receptor beta chains follows, all from one sample in a study of vaccination and CD4 T cells after COVID-19. TCRdb re-called the PCR reads through MiXCR, storing one row per CDR3 protein. Of roughly 14,000 distinct CDR3 sequences in the sample, about 53% were seen once. For these receptors, no antigen is known. The material was CD4+ T cells from blood, cultured in vitro, obtained before SARS-CoV-2 vaccination. The receptors derive from a human donor who had recovered from COVID-19. Both conserved end residues are part of each CDR3. Each record gives: V gene, D gene, J gene, clone size, CDR3 DNA, CDR3 protein. The D gene is left open where the match is weak. Not all rows give a size; the values are once, few, many and, for expanded clones, a class.

TRBV2	.	TRBJ2-7	.	TGTGCCAGCATCGGACAGCCTTTATCCTACGAGCAGTACTTC	CASIGQPLSYEQYF
TRBV4-1	.	TRBJ1-2	.	TGCGCCAGCAGCCAAGAATTAGGATACGGTAACTATGGCTACACCTTC	CASSQELGYGNYGYTF
TRBV28	.	TRBJ2-2	.	TGTGCCAGCTGGAAGGGGGGAGGGACCGGGGAGCTGTTTTTT	CASWKGGGTGELFF
TRBV30	TRBD2	TRBJ2-1	.	TGTGCCTGGAGTGTATTAGCGGGAGTAATCAATGAGCAGTTCTTC	CAWSVLAGVINEQFF
TRBV20-1	.	TRBJ2-1	.	TGCAGTGCTAGGGAGGGGAATTTGAATGAGCAGTTCTTC	CSAREGNLNEQFF
TRBV7-2	TRBD1	TRBJ1-2	.	TGTGCCAGCAGCTTAGGACAGGGGAGCAGGGATGGCTACACCTTC	CASSLGQGSRDGYTF
TRBV19	TRBD1	TRBJ1-1	medium-sized	TGTGCCAGTAGTAGGGGACAGGGTACTGCTGAAGCTTTCTTT	CASSRGQGTAEAFF
TRBV7-3	.	TRBJ2-6	.	TGCGCCAGCAGCCAAGTAGGGGGAATCTCTGGGGCCAACGTCCTGACTTTC	CASSQVGGISGANVLTF
TRBV24-1	TRBD2	TRBJ2-2	few	TGTGCCACCAGTGATTTAGGCGGGAGGGCGAACGGGGAGCTGTTTTTT	CATSDLGGRANGELFF
TRBV10-3	TRBD2	TRBJ2-5	.	TGTGCCATCAGTCAGGGACTAGCGATGCTACAAGAGACCCAGTACTTC	CAISQGLAMLQETQYF
TRBV6-4	.	TRBJ2-3	few	TGTGCCAGCAGTCCTTCGGCGGGCCGCACAGATACGCAGTATTTT	CASSPSAGRTDTQYF
TRBV10-3	.	TRBJ1-2	few	TGTGCCATCAGTGAGTCCGCTGGCTATGGCTACACCTTC	CAISESAGYGYTF
TRBV11-2	.	TRBJ2-7	.	TGTGCCAGCAGCTTATTTGGGACCTACGAGCAGTACTTC	CASSLFGTYEQYF
TRBV29-1	.	TRBJ1-2	.	TGCAGCGTCGCGGAGGGTGGCTACACCTTC	CSVAEGGYTF
TRBV10-3	TRBD1	TRBJ1-2	.	TGTGCCATCAGTATCGGGACAGGGGGTTATGGCTACACCTTC	CAISIGTGGYGYTF
TRBV6-1	.	TRBJ1-1	.	TGTGCCAGCAGTGAACAGGGCACTGAAGCTTTCTTT	CASSEQGTEAFF
TRBV28	TRBD2	TRBJ2-3	.	TGTGCCAGCAGCCTTAGCGGGAGGGGGCCCACAGATACGCAGTATTTT	CASSLSGRGPTDTQYF
TRBV7-9	.	TRBJ1-4	.	TGTGCCAGCAGCCTCACGGAGTCATCGAATGAAAAACTGTTTTTT	CASSLTESSNEKLFF
TRBV19	.	TRBJ2-3	.	TGTGCCAGTAGTCTTAGTGGGCCGTCCCTTAGCAATACAGATACGCAGTATTTT	CASSLSGPSLSNTDTQYF
TRBV7-9	.	TRBJ1-5	once	TGTGCCAGCAGCCAAGATGTTGGGTCAGATAGCAATCAGCCCCAGCATTTT	CASSQDVGSDSNQPQHF
TRBV7-9	.	TRBJ2-5	.	TGTGCCAGCAGCAATCTAGTCGGAGGACAAGAGACCCAGTACTTC	CASSNLVGGQETQYF
TRBV20-1	.	TRBJ2-7	.	TGCAGTGTATCCCAGGGGCTCAGGAGCGGGTACGAGCAGTACTTC	CSVSQGLRSGYEQYF
TRBV28	.	TRBJ2-3	.	TGTGCCAGCAGTTTGTCCAGCTCGGATACGCAGTATTTT	CASSLSSSDTQYF
TRBV6-1	.	TRBJ2-6	.	TGTGCCAGCAGTAGGGGGTCTGGGGCCAACGTCCTGACTTTC	CASSRGSGANVLTF
TRBV20-1	.	TRBJ1-1	.	TGCAGTGGCCGGGAGGGGAACACTGAAGCTTTCTTT	CSGREGNTEAFF
TRBV20-1	.	TRBJ2-7	.	TGCAGTCCGCGGGACAGTCATTACGAGCAGTACTTC	CSPRDSHYEQYF
TRBV4-1	TRBD1	TRBJ2-7	.	TGCGCCAGCAGCCAAGATACCCCGGGACAGGGTTCTTACGAGCAGTACTTC	CASSQDTPGQGSYEQYF
TRBV19	.	TRBJ1-1	few	TGTGCCAGTAGGTGGGGTGAGGGTGAAGCTTTCTTT	CASRWGEGEAFF
TRBV7-9	.	TRBJ2-5	few	TGTGCCAGCAGCAGTCGAGGGGCCCAGTACTTC	CASSSRGAQYF
TRBV2	.	TRBJ2-3	.	TGTGCCAGCAGCCCGGCCATGGGAGTCACAGATACGCAGTATTTT	CASSPAMGVTDTQYF
TRBV30	.	TRBJ1-2	once	TGTGCCTGGAGGCCCGGGACTGGGGGGTTTCATGGCTACACCTTC	CAWRPGTGGFHGYTF
TRBV28	TRBD2	TRBJ2-5	.	TGTGCCACCATGACCTGGACTAGCGGGTTGGATCAAGAGACCCAGTACTTC	CATMTWTSGLDQETQYF
TRBV6-2/TRBV6-3	TRBD2	TRBJ2-3	.	TGTGCCACCACCCGGGTGGCGGGAGGGATTAGCACAGATACGCAGTATTTT	CATTRVAGGISTDTQYF
TRBV10-3	TRBD2	TRBJ2-3	.	TGTGCCATCAGTGTTTCGACTAGCCTGGGCACAGATACGCAGTATTTT	CAISVSTSLGTDTQYF
TRBV19	TRBD1	TRBJ2-3	.	TGTGCCAGTAGTGCCCGACAGGGAACAGATACGCAGTATTTT	CASSARQGTDTQYF